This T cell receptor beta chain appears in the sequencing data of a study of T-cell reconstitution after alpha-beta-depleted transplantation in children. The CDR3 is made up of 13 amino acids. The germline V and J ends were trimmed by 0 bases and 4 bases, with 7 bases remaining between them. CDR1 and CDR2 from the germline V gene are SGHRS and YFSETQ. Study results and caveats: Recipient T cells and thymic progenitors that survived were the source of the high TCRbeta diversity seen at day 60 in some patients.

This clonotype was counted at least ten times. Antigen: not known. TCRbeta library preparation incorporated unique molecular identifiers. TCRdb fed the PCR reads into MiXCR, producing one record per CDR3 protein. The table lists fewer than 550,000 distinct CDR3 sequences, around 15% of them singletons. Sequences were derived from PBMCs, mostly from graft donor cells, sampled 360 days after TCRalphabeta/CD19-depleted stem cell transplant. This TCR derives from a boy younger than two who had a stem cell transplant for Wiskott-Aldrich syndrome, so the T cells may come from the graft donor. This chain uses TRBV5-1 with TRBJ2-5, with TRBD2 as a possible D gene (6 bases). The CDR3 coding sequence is TGCGCCAGCAGCTTGGGAGCGGGAGAGACCCAGTACTTC. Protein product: CASSLGAGETQYF.